A single sample is the source of the 14 T cell receptor beta chains below, sequenced in a study of cytomegalovirus exposure and HLA in healthy donors. TCRdb's table, derived via immunoSEQ multiplex PCR, lists solely in-frame clones and lacks some. The sample lists 150,000 to 200,000 clones, about 83% seen once, with around 1.6% in the top ten. Specimen: PBMCs. The receptor source for this set is a woman aged 18-29 years in good health and CMV-seronegative.

The chain links TRBV11-3 to TRBJ2-1; a possible D gene is TRBD2 (6 bases). Germline V lookup: CDR1 SGHNT, CDR2 YENEEA. Trimming removed 4 bases at V and 8 bases at J, with 15 bases between. CDR3 size: 14 residues. The CDR3 is CASSSRTNSDEQFF. DNA for the CDR3: TGTGCCAGCAGCTCCCGGACTAATTCGGATGAGCAGTTCTTC.

The rearrangement links TRBV11-3 to TRBJ1-1, with D unresolved. Germline CDR1 SGHNT, CDR2 YENEEA. The ends were cut back, 3 bases at V and 3 bases at J, with 8 bases in the middle. The CDR3 totals 13 residues. The CDR3 here is CASSLRFDTEAFF. The DNA of the CDR3 is TGTGCCAGCAGCTTGCGGTTTGACACTGAAGCTTTCTTT.

The CDR3 DNA reads as TGTGCCAGCAGCTTAACCTTCGGGGATGAAAAACTGTTTTTT. Translating it yields CASSLTFGDEKLFF. The chain is built from TRBV7-9 and TRBJ1-4; no clear D gene. V was clipped by 2 bases and J by 6 bases, with 10 bases between them. The CDR3 totals 14 residues. Germline CDR1 SEHNR, CDR2 FQNEAQ (reference sequence).

The chain carries TRBV2 and TRBJ2-7, with 7 bases fitting TRBD1. The CDR3 totals 14 residues. CDR1 SNHLY and CDR2 FYNNEI come from the germline V gene. Trimming at V came to 6 bases and at J to 0 bases, leaving 5 bases not matched to a gene. CDR3 coding DNA: TGTGCCAGCAGGCCGGGACAGATCTCCTACGAGCAGTACTTC. Translation: CASRPGQISYEQYF.

The rearrangement joins TRBV29-1 to TRBJ1-1, with a tentative D call TRBD1 (5 bases). The V gene's germline CDR1 is SQVTM and CDR2 ANQGSEA. The V end was cut by 4 bases, the J end by 1 base, with 13 bases between. The CDR3 is 14 amino acids. The CDR3 loop is CSVGRGTTNTEAFF. The CDR3 bases are TGCAGCGTTGGGAGGGGAACTACGAACACTGAAGCTTTCTTT.

This clone occurred once. V is TRBV6-1 and J is TRBJ2-5; 7 nucleotides agree with TRBD1. The CDR3 loop spans 14 amino acids. Germline loops: CDR1 MNHNS, CDR2 SASEGT. The J segment lost 1 base and the V segment lost 5 bases, leaving 4 bases of the junction unmatched. DNA for the CDR3: TGTGCCAGCAGTATCCGGGACAGCCAAGAGACCCAGTACTTC. Translation gives CASSIRDSQETQYF.

The chain combines TRBV27 with TRBJ1-4; D is unclear. CDR3 length: 15 amino acids. The V end was cut by 0 bases, the J end by 8 bases, with 13 bases between. Germline CDR1 reads MNHEY; CDR2 reads SMNVEV (reference sequence). Here the CDR3 DNA reads TGTGCCAGCAGTTTATCAGGGAGGATGAGGGAAAAACTGTTTTTT. Protein: CASSLSGRMREKLFF. Full variable domain (remainder filled in from reference TRBV27 and TRBJ1-4): EAQVTQNPRYLITVTGKKLTVTCSQNMNHEYMSWYRQDPGLGLRQIYYSMNVEVTDKGDVPEGYKVSRKEKRNFPLILESPSPNQTSLYFCASSLSGRMREKLFFGSGTQLSVL.

The rearrangement joins TRBV4-1 to TRBJ1-5; D ambiguous. CDR3 length: 14 residues. Trimming took 0 bases from V and 9 from J, leaving 12 bases between them. Germline V gene lookup returns CDR1 MGHRA and CDR2 YSYEKL. CDR3 DNA: TGCGCCAGCAGCCAAGAGGGCACCGCTGGGCCCCAGCATTTT. Encoded protein: CASSQEGTAGPQHF.

This rearrangement joins TRBV5-1 to TRBJ1-1; D may be TRBD1 (5 bases). Germline V gives CDR1 SGHRS, CDR2 YFSETQ. Trimming took off 6 bases at V and 3 bases at J, with 18 bases between the two ends. This CDR3 is built from 15 residues. Here the CDR3 reads CASTRGEVWYTEAFF. The CDR3 DNA sequence: TGCGCCAGCACTCGGGGGGAGGTTTGGTACACTGAAGCTTTCTTT. Filled out from reference TRBV5-1 and TRBJ1-1, the complete variable domain reads KAGVTQTPRYLIKTRGQQVTLSCSPISGHRSVSWYQQTPGQGLQFLFEYFSETQRNKGNFPGRFSGRQFSNSRSEMNVSTLELGDSALYLCASTRGEVWYTEAFFGQGTRLTVV.

The chain has TRBV19 and TRBJ2-3, with TRBD2 matching 7 bases. This CDR3 is 16 amino acids long. The V gene's germline CDR1 is LNHDA and CDR2 SQIVND (reference sequence). The ends lost 2 bases at V and 4 bases at J; junction bases unmatched: 9. Here the CDR3 reads CASSITASGWADTQYF. CDR3 nucleotides: TGTGCCAGTAGTATAACGGCTAGCGGTTGGGCAGATACGCAGTATTTT.

V is TRBV6-1 and J is TRBJ2-1; the match to TRBD2 covers 15 bases. CDR3 length: 15 residues. Germline trimming cut 5 bases from V and 8 bases from J; bases unmatched to any gene: 4. Germline lookup yields CDR1 MNHNS and CDR2 SASEGT. The CDR3 sequence is CASSTRTSGGDEQFF. CDR3 DNA: TGTGCCAGCAGTACCCGGACTAGCGGGGGGGATGAGCAGTTCTTC.

J is TRBJ1-1 and V is TRBV6-5; TRBD1 is a possible D gene (5 bases). The V gene lost 0 bases and the J gene lost 4 bases, with 15 bases spanning the gap. The CDR3 is 16 amino acids. Germline assignment: CDR1 MNHEY and CDR2 SVGAGI. CDR3 nucleotide sequence: TGTGCCAGCAGTTACTCCCGGATGAAAAGGGGCACTGAAGCTTTCTTT. As protein: CASSYSRMKRGTEAFF.

This chain connects TRBV27 to TRBJ2-7; D gene uncertain. The ends were cut back, 3 bases at V and 2 bases at J, with 11 bases in the middle. Germline lookup yields CDR1 MNHEY and CDR2 SMNVEV (reference sequence). The CDR3 length is 14 residues. CDR3 nucleotide sequence: TGTGCCAGCAGTTTGCCGGGTCCCACCTACGAGCAGTACTTC. Translation: CASSLPGPTYEQYF.

The chain employs TRBV6-1 and TRBJ2-1, with 10 bases fitting TRBD2. V was clipped by 0 bases and J by 6 bases; unmatched bases: 2. The length of the CDR3 is 15 residues. CDR1 is MNHNS and CDR2 is SASEGT in the germline V gene. Here the CDR3 reads CASSEALAGFNEQFF. CDR3 nucleotide sequence: TGTGCCAGCAGTGAAGCACTAGCGGGGTTCAATGAGCAGTTCTTC.